These 24 T cell receptor beta chains were sequenced from one sample in a study of blood T cell repertoires in COVID-19. Profiling relied on immunoSEQ multiplex PCR, and the TCRdb table lists in-frame clones only, not all of them. The sample contains about 210,000 clones, around 82% of which appear only once. Sequenced material: peripheral blood. These receptors were collected from a human donor in a cohort sampled during active COVID-19.

This clone was picked up a small number of times. V gene TRBV6-5 combines with J gene TRBJ2-5; the match to TRBD2 covers 10 bases. This CDR3 region has 16 residues. Germline V gene sequence: CDR1 MNHEY, CDR2 SVGAGI. V shed 0 bases and J 3 bases; nucleotides not matched to a gene: 4. CDR3 sequence (DNA): TGTGCCAGCAGTTACTCCCTTACTAGCGGGAAAGAGACCCAGTACTTC. It yields the protein CASSYSLTSGKETQYF.

The chain combines TRBV9 with TRBJ1-6; 8 bases match TRBD1. V lost 2 bases and J lost 8; bases outside the gene matches: 12. The V gene's germline CDR1 is SGDLS and CDR2 YYNGEE. The CDR3 extends over 17 amino acids. CDR3 bases: TGTGCCAGCAGCGTCCGACCAGGGGGCGCGTTGGATTCACCCCTCCACTTT. It codes for CASSVRPGGALDSPLHF.

This clone was detected only a few times. The V and J genes are TRBV5-1 and TRBJ2-2; D may be TRBD1 (5 bases). Looked up from germline, CDR1 is SGHRS and CDR2 is YFSETQ. The CDR3 has 15 residues. V lost 0 bases and J 1 base, leaving 7 bases between the germline ends. In DNA, the CDR3 is TGCGCCAGCAGCTTGGACGGACAGAACACCGGGGAGCTGTTTTTT. This encodes CASSLDGQNTGELFF.

This chain joins TRBV5-1 and TRBJ2-1, with TRBD2 matching 11 bases. This CDR3 comprises 16 residues. The V and J ends lost 4 bases and 8 bases, in that order; junction bases with no gene match: 11. Germline V CDR1 and CDR2: SGHRS, YFSETQ. The CDR3 here is CASSPHLGLAVYEQFF. The CDR3 nucleotides read TGCGCCAGCAGCCCACATCTGGGACTAGCGGTCTATGAGCAGTTCTTC.

This chain connects TRBV11-1 to TRBJ2-3; weak D call: TRBD2 (5 bases). V was shortened by 5 bases and J by 1 base, with 10 bases between the two germline ends. This CDR3 comprises 14 residues. The V gene's germline CDR1 is SGHAT and CDR2 FQDESV (reference sequence). CDR3 in DNA: TGTGCCAGCAGCCGGGGTAGCGGCACAGATACGCAGTATTTT. The encoded protein is CASSRGSGTDTQYF.

The rearrangement links TRBV3-1 (or the pseudogene TRBV3-2) to TRBJ2-3; D is uncertain. This CDR3 has 14 amino acids. V gave up 1 base and J gave up 6 bases, with 11 bases separating them. Germline CDR1 is LGHDT and CDR2 is YNNKEL (reference sequence). CDR3 nucleotides: TGTGCCAGCAGCCAAGGGCCATACATCGATACGCAGTATTTT. It is translated as CASSQGPYIDTQYF.

The chain carries TRBV28 and TRBJ2-4; D gene unclear. Germline assignment: CDR1 MDHEN and CDR2 SYDVKM. This CDR3 comprises 17 residues. V was shortened by 4 bases and J by 0 bases, with 16 bases between the two germline ends. CDR3 loop: CASSSFDSMLAKNIQYF. The CDR3 nucleotides are TGTGCCAGCAGTTCGTTTGACTCCATGCTAGCCAAAAACATTCAGTACTTC. Filled out from reference TRBV28 and TRBJ2-4, the complete variable domain reads DVKVTQSSRYLVKRTGEKVFLECVQDMDHENMFWYRQDPGLGLRLIYFSYDVKMKEKGDIPEGYSVSREKKERFSLILESASTNQTSMYLCASSSFDSMLAKNIQYFGAGTRLSVL.

The chain recombines TRBV7-6 with TRBJ2-7, with 9 bases aligning to TRBD2. There are 14 residues in the CDR3. Germline trimming cut 1 base from V and 4 bases from J; bases unmatched to any gene: 2. CDR1 is SGHVS, CDR2 FNYEAQ, per germline. The CDR3 sequence: CASSLVAGVYEQYF. The CDR3 region has the DNA TGTGCCAGCAGCTTAGTAGCGGGGGTGTACGAGCAGTACTTC.

The CDR3 DNA reads as TGTGCCAGCAGCTCATGGACTAGCGGGCACAATGAGCAGTTCTTC. It is translated as CASSSWTSGHNEQFF. The chain carries TRBV7-2 and TRBJ2-1, with TRBD2 matching over 11 bases. Trimming at V came to 4 bases and at J to 5 bases, leaving 4 bases not matched to a gene. CDR1 is SGHTA and CDR2 is FQGNSA in the germline V gene. The CDR3 is 15 amino acids. Together with reference TRBV7-2 and TRBJ2-1, the CDR3 gives the full variable domain: GAGVSQSPSNKVTEKGKDVELRCDPISGHTALYWYRQSLGQGLEFLIYFQGNSAPDKSGLPSDRFSAERTGGSVSTLTIQRTQQEDSAVYLCASSSWTSGHNEQFFGPGTRLTVL.

V gene TRBV19 combines with J gene TRBJ1-1, with D perhaps matching TRBD1 (5 bases). This CDR3 contains 13 residues. Trimming removed 4 bases at V and 1 base at J, with 7 bases between. Germline V gene data show CDR1 as LNHDA and CDR2 as SQIVND (reference sequence). CDR3 in DNA: TGTGCCAGTAGTAGACAGCGGAACACTGAAGCTTTCTTT. Residues: CASSRQRNTEAFF.

This clone was counted only a few times. The rearrangement links TRBV11-3 to TRBJ2-3, with 10 bases aligning to TRBD2. CDR1 is SGHNT, CDR2 YENEEA, per germline. The CDR3 has 16 amino acids. The V segment lost 1 base and the J segment 3 bases; nucleotides outside the gene matches: 4. This CDR3 reads CASSLGTSGMTDTQYF. CDR3 DNA: TGTGCCAGCAGCTTAGGCACTAGCGGGATGACAGATACGCAGTATTTT.

The chain is built from TRBV6-4 and TRBJ1-2; TRBD1 aligns across 12 bases. Germline loops: CDR1 MRHNA, CDR2 SNTAGT. This CDR3 spans 18 amino acids. Germline trimming cut 0 bases from V and 8 bases from J; bases unmatched to any gene: 13. CDR3 DNA: TGTGCCAGCAGTGACTCGAAAGCCCCGGGACAGGGGGCTTGGGGCTACACCTTC. Its translation: CASSDSKAPGQGAWGYTF.

This chain links TRBV27 with TRBJ1-2; 7 bases map to TRBD1. CDR3 length equals 12 residues. The ends lost 4 bases at V and 8 bases at J; junction bases unmatched: 4. The germline CDR1 and CDR2 sequences are MNHEY and SMNVEV (reference sequence). The CDR3 coding sequence is TGTGCCAGCAGTTCCCCGACAGGGGGCTACACCTTC. Translated, it gives CASSSPTGGYTF.

V and J are TRBV7-2 and TRBJ1-4; TRBD1 agrees at 8 bases. CDR1 SGHTA and CDR2 FQGNSA come from the germline V gene. The CDR3 consists of 17 residues. V gave up 2 bases and J gave up 6 bases; unmatched junction bases: 11. The CDR3 DNA reads TGTGCCAGCAGCTTATTACTACCCGGGACAGGTGATGAAAAACTGTTTTTT. This sequence encodes CASSLLLPGTGDEKLFF.

The V and J genes are TRBV7-8 and TRBJ2-5, with TRBD2 matching over 9 bases. This CDR3 has 20 amino acids. V was pared by 6 bases and J by 0 bases, with 20 bases of the junction left unmatched. Germline V gives CDR1 SGHVS, CDR2 FQNEAQ. Here the CDR3 DNA reads TGTGCCAGCAGTCCACGTACCCCCGGCTGGCTAGCGGGGTACCAAGAGACCCAGTACTTC. Encoded protein: CASSPRTPGWLAGYQETQYF. Together with reference TRBV7-8 and TRBJ2-5, the CDR3 gives the full variable domain: GAGVSQSPRYKVAKRGQDVALRCDPISGHVSLFWYQQALGQGPEFLTYFQNEAQLDKSGLPSDRFFAERPEGSVSTLKIQRTQQEDSAVYLCASSPRTPGWLAGYQETQYFGPGTRLLVL.

This chain links TRBV6-1 with TRBJ2-1; TRBD2 is a possible D gene (7 bases). CDR1 and CDR2 (germline): MNHNS, SASEGT. The CDR3 has 16 amino acids. With 3 bases removed from V and 0 bases from J, the gap between germline ends came to 12 bases. The DNA for the CDR3 is TGTGCCAGCAGTGACCGGGGGGCCCGCTCCTACAATGAGCAGTTCTTC. Translated, it gives CASSDRGARSYNEQFF.

V gene TRBV28 combines with J gene TRBJ2-1; 12 bases match TRBD2. The CDR3 covers 17 residues. Germline V gene data show CDR1 as MDHEN and CDR2 as SYDVKM. J gave up 1 base and V 8 bases, and 9 bases lay outside the gene matches. The CDR3 DNA sequence: TGTGCCAGCGAGGGTCTAGCGGGAGGGTGGTCCTACAATGAGCAGTTCTTC. Its protein is CASEGLAGGWSYNEQFF.

Concerning this clone: This CDR3 is also generated by other DNA sequences in the sample. The chain uses TRBV15 and TRBJ1-1; weak D call: TRBD1 (5 bases). The germline CDR1 and CDR2 sequences are LNHNV and YYDKDF (reference sequence). Trimming removed 0 bases from V and 8 bases from J, with 10 bases in between. The CDR3 extends over 13 amino acids. The CDR3 sequence is CATSRDLSGEAFF. CDR3 nucleotides: TGTGCCACCAGCAGAGATCTATCAGGGGAAGCTTTCTTT.

In its sample, this clone was seen a few times. This rearrangement joins TRBV4-2 to TRBJ2-2; D unresolved. V was pared by 0 bases and J by 1 base, with 6 bases between. Per germline, CDR1 LGHNA and CDR2 YNFKEQ. CDR3 size: 15 residues. CDR3 DNA: TGTGCCAGCAGCCAAGAACAGATGAACACCGGGGAGCTGTTTTTT. This sequence encodes CASSQEQMNTGELFF.

For the CDR3, the DNA is TGTGCCAGCAGCTCCCCACTAGCGGACTACTACAATGAGCAGTTCTTC. Encoded protein: CASSSPLADYYNEQFF. V usage is TRBV7-6 and J usage is TRBJ2-1, with 8 nucleotides matching TRBD2. The CDR3 is 16 residues long. Per the germline V gene, CDR1 is SGHVS and CDR2 is FNYEAQ. J gave up 3 bases and V 4 bases, and 8 bases lay outside the gene matches.

This chain links TRBV15 with TRBJ2-2; no definite D call. Trimming shortened V by 0 bases and J by 3 bases, and 8 bases separated the two germline ends. This CDR3 region has 15 residues. Germline V lookup: CDR1 LNHNV, CDR2 YYDKDF (reference sequence). CDR3 sequence (DNA): TGTGCCACCAGCAGAGAGGTCAGGTACACCGGGGAGCTGTTTTTT. It is translated as CATSREVRYTGELFF.

The chain carries TRBV25-1 and TRBJ2-1; 8 bases line up with TRBD2. This CDR3 is 14 amino acids long. V lost 8 bases to trimming and J lost 4 bases; unmatched junction nucleotides: 7. Germline lookup yields CDR1 MGHDK and CDR2 SYGVNS. The chain's CDR3 is CASDHSGVYNEQFF. CDR3 DNA: TGTGCCAGCGATCATAGCGGGGTGTACAATGAGCAGTTCTTC. The full variable domain, completed using reference TRBV25-1 and TRBJ2-1, is EADIYQTPRYLVIGTGKKITLECSQTMGHDKMYWYQQDPGMELHLIHYSYGVNSTEKGDLSSESTVSRIRTEHFPLTLESARPSHTSQYLCASDHSGVYNEQFFGPGTRLTVL.

The chain carries TRBV28 and TRBJ2-7; possible D gene TRBD2, 5 bases. This CDR3 comprises 11 residues. With 8 bases removed from V and 3 bases from J, the gap between germline ends came to 8 bases. CDR1 MDHEN and CDR2 SYDVKM come from the germline V gene. CDR3 DNA: TGTGCCAGCCACCGGGACTACGAGCAGTACTTC. This encodes CASHRDYEQYF.

This clone occurred a few times. Distinct nucleotide sequences in the sample also encode this CDR3. The chain carries TRBV18 and TRBJ1-1; D possibly corresponds to TRBD1 (6 bases). Trimming pared 2 bases from V and 5 bases from J, leaving 9 bases between. This CDR3 is built from 13 residues. The germline V gene has CDR1 KGHSH and CDR2 LQKENI. The CDR3 coding sequence is TGTGCCAGCTCACCAAATGGACAGACTGAAGCTTTCTTT. Amino acid sequence: CASSPNGQTEAFF.